This paragraph covers one T cell receptor (beta chain) sequence. The antigen is not known. UMIs accompanied the 5'RACE template switching by which TCR beta cDNA was made. TCRdb processed the 5' RACE reads again and assigns one entry to each CDR3 protein, with no DNA. This table holds about 260,000 distinct CDR3 sequences. CDR3 length: 14 amino acids. Germline CDR1 MNHEY, CDR2 SVGAGI. This specimen belongs to a study of T cells expressing NK-cell markers. Study-wide findings and caveats: Clones of NKG2C+ T cells that had expanded were of unclear HCMV specificity.

The TCR was taken from a man aged 18 to 29 in good health. The source material was blood T cells: a sorted CD56 or NKG2C T cell subset, CD4+ or CD8+ T cells, or bulk PBMC T cells (not recorded which). The chain links TRBV6-5 to TRBJ1-2. The CDR3 sequence: CASATTSGLWGYTF.